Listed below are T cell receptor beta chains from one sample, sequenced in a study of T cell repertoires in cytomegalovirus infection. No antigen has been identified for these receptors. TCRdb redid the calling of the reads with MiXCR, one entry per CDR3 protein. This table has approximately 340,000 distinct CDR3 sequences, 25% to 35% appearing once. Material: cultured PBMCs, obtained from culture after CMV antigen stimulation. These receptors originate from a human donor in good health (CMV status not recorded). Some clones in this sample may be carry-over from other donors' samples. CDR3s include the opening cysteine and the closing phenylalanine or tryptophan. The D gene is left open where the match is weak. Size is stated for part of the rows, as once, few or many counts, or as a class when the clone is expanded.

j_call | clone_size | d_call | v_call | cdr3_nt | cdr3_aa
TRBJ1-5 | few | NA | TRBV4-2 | TGTGCCAGCAGCCAAGATTCAGGGACCAGCAATCAGCCCCAGCATTTT | CASSQDSGTSNQPQHF
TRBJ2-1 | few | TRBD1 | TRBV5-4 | TGTGCCAGCAGCTCGCTGGACAGGGTGGATGAGCAGTTCTTC | CASSSLDRVDEQFF
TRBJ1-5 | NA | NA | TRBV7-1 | TGTGCCAGCAGCCCGGAGGGGAGTTTCACCTATCAGCCCCAGCATTTT | CASSPEGSFTYQPQHF
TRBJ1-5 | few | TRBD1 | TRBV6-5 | TGTGCCAGCAGTTACTCAGGGGGCGCGGGACAGCCCCAGCATTTT | CASSYSGGAGQPQHF
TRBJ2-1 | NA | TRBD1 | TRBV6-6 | TGTGCCAGCAGTCAACGGGACAGGGGCAACAATGAGCAGTTCTTC | CASSQRDRGNNEQFF
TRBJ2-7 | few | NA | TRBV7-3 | TGTGCCAGCAGCTTTCTACAGCGCGAGCAGTACTTC | CASSFLQREQYF
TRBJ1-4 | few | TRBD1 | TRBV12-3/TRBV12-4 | TGTGCCAGCAGATCTAGGGACAGGGGTGATGAAAAACTGTTTTTT | CASRSRDRGDEKLFF
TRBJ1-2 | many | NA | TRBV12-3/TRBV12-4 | TGTGCCAGCAGTACCCGGGACCTAGGGTCCTACACCTTC | CASSTRDLGSYTF
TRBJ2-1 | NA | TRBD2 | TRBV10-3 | TGTGCCATCAGTGCGACTAGCGGAGGGGGGAATGAGCAGTTCTTC | CAISATSGGGNEQFF
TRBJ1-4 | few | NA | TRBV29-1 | TGCAGCGTGATTCAGGGAGGGTCTGAAAAACTGTTTTTT | CSVIQGGSEKLFF
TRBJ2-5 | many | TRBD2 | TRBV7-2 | TGTGCCAGCAGCTTAGCGCGGGAGCGGGAGTTTTTAGAGACCCAGTACTTC | CASSLAREREFLETQYF
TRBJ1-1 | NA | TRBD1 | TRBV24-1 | TGTGCCACCAGTGACGAAGGGGGCCCGAACACTGAAGCTTTCTTT | CATSDEGGPNTEAFF
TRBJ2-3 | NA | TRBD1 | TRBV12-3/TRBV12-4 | TGTGCCAGCACCCTTACAGGGGCAGATACGCAGTATTTT | CASTLTGADTQYF
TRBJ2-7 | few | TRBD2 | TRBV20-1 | TGCAGTGCTACCGGACTAGCGGGGGTTTACGAGCAGTACTTC | CSATGLAGVYEQYF
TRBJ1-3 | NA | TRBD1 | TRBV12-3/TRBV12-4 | TGTGCCAGCAGTCAAATTACAGGGGGAGCTGGAAACACCATATATTTT | CASSQITGGAGNTIYF
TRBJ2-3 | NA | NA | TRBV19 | TGTGCCAGTAGTATGGGAGCGGCGGGCCTCTCCCCAGATACGCAGTATTTT | CASSMGAAGLSPDTQYF
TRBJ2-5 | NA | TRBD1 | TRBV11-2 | TGTGCCAGCAGCTTTAACAGGGGGCGAGAGACCCAGTACTTC | CASSFNRGRETQYF
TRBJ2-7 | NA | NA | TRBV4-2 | TGTGCCAGCAGCCTCCCTGGAGGGAGGATCTACGAGCAGTACTTC | CASSLPGGRIYEQYF
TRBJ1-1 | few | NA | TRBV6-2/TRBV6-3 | TGTGCCAGCAGTTCCCCAGCGACAGTTACTGAAGCTTTCTTT | CASSSPATVTEAFF
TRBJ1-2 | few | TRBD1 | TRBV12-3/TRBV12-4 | TGTGCCAGCAGGTCCCAGGGGGACCCATATGGCTACACCTTC | CASRSQGDPYGYTF
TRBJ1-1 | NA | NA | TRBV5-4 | TGTGCCAGCGGCGGGCTATCCACGAACACTGAAGCTTTCTTT | CASGGLSTNTEAFF
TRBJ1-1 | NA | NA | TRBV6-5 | TGTGCCAGCAGTTATCGCCCGGTGGGCACTGAAGCTTTCTTT | CASSYRPVGTEAFF
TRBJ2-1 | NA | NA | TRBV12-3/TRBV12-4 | TGTGCCAGCAGTTTGGGGATGAAAGTAAATGAGCAGTTCTTC | CASSLGMKVNEQFF
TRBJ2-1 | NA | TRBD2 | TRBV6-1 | TGTGCCAGCAGGGGAGGACTAGCGGGAGGATCTCTCTCCTACAATGAGCAGTTCTTC | CASRGGLAGGSLSYNEQFF
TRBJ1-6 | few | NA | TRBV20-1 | TGCAGTGCTAGAGAGGGGGGGGGGTCCTATAATTCACCCCTCCACTTT | CSAREGGGSYNSPLHF
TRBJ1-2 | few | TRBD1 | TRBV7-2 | TGTGCCAGCAGCTTAGTAGGGGGACAGGAGGGGGACTATGGCTACACCTTC | CASSLVGGQEGDYGYTF